These T cell receptor beta chains were read from a single sample in a study of T cells in Graves' hyperthyroidism and ophthalmopathy. One entry per CDR3 protein, called by TCRdb with MiXCR from the multiplex PCR reads. Here the sample spans about 560,000 distinct CDR3 sequences, more than 45% being singletons. The sample was peripheral blood or thyroid tissue (not recorded which). Receptors were obtained from a woman aged 18-29 years with Graves' hyperthyroidism. Both conserved end residues are part of each CDR3. D genes are given only for firm matches. The size field is filled for only some rows; it gives once, few, many or a size class.

abundance: NA; j_gene: TRBJ2-7; d_gene: TRBD2; v_gene: TRBV11-1; CDR3nt: TGTGCCAGCAGCTTCTCGGGACTAGCGGACTACGAGCAGTACTTC; CDR3aa: CASSFSGLADYEQYF
abundance: NA; j_gene: TRBJ2-5; d_gene: NA; v_gene: TRBV25-1; CDR3nt: TGTGCCAGCAGTTATGGGGGAGAAGAGACCCAGTACTTC; CDR3aa: CASSYGGEETQYF
abundance: few; j_gene: TRBJ2-7; d_gene: NA; v_gene: TRBV2; CDR3nt: TGTGCCAGCAGTCAGGGGACCTCGGGATACGAGCAGTACTTC; CDR3aa: CASSQGTSGYEQYF
abundance: NA; j_gene: TRBJ1-2; d_gene: TRBD1; v_gene: TRBV19; CDR3nt: TGTGCCAGTAGTCTAAGGGACAGGGGAAAACTCCGTGACTATGGCTACACCTTC; CDR3aa: CASSLRDRGKLRDYGYTF
abundance: NA; j_gene: TRBJ2-2; d_gene: NA; v_gene: TRBV15; CDR3nt: NA; CDR3aa: CATSRDRVAGEQYFGPGTGELFF
abundance: many; j_gene: TRBJ1-2; d_gene: NA; v_gene: TRBV7-2; CDR3nt: TGTGCCAGCAGCGAACAGGGTGATGGCTACACCTTC; CDR3aa: CASSEQGDGYTF
abundance: NA; j_gene: TRBJ1-4; d_gene: TRBD1; v_gene: TRBV20-1; CDR3nt: TGCAGTGGACAGGGGGCGTGGGAAAAACTGTTTTTT; CDR3aa: CSGQGAWEKLFF
abundance: many; j_gene: TRBJ1-4; d_gene: NA; v_gene: TRBV7-8; CDR3nt: TGTGCCAGCAGCTTAGCGTTCGGTGGGGCGGAAAAACTGTTTTTT; CDR3aa: CASSLAFGGAEKLFF
abundance: NA; j_gene: TRBJ1-6; d_gene: NA; v_gene: TRBV2; CDR3nt: TGTGCCAGCAGTAAGAACCTCCTAGGCCAGGACCTTATCACGCTCCACTTT; CDR3aa: CASSKNLLGQDLITLHF
abundance: few; j_gene: TRBJ1-1; d_gene: NA; v_gene: TRBV2; CDR3nt: TGTGCCAGCACCGGGACCCCGAGGGGTATGAACACTGAAGCTTTCTTT; CDR3aa: CASTGTPRGMNTEAFF
abundance: NA; j_gene: TRBJ2-7; d_gene: TRBD1; v_gene: TRBV7-6; CDR3nt: TGTGCCAGCAGCTCCGGGACAGGAGGGGTGGCCTACGAGCAGTACTTC; CDR3aa: CASSSGTGGVAYEQYF
abundance: NA; j_gene: TRBJ1-1; d_gene: TRBD1; v_gene: TRBV5-1; CDR3nt: TGCGCCAGCAGCCTGAACAGGGGGATAGGCACTGAAGCTTTCTTT; CDR3aa: CASSLNRGIGTEAFF
abundance: NA; j_gene: TRBJ2-5; d_gene: NA; v_gene: TRBV19; CDR3nt: TGTGCCAGTAGCTTCACCCGGGAGACCCAGTACTTC; CDR3aa: CASSFTRETQYF
abundance: NA; j_gene: TRBJ2-7; d_gene: NA; v_gene: TRBV7-9; CDR3nt: TGTGCCAGCAGCTTAGAGGGGGTTGGCTACGAGCAGTACTTC; CDR3aa: CASSLEGVGYEQYF
abundance: NA; j_gene: TRBJ1-2; d_gene: NA; v_gene: TRBV29-1; CDR3nt: TGCAGCGTTGATCCGGGACTCGGCTATGGCTACACCTTC; CDR3aa: CSVDPGLGYGYTF
abundance: NA; j_gene: TRBJ1-5; d_gene: TRBD1; v_gene: TRBV29-1; CDR3nt: TGCAGCGTCACGTCCCGGGACAGGGGCAATCAGCCCCAGCATTTT; CDR3aa: CSVTSRDRGNQPQHF
abundance: NA; j_gene: TRBJ2-5; d_gene: NA; v_gene: TRBV13; CDR3nt: TGCGCCAGCAGCCTCGGACAGAACCAAGAGACCCAGTACTTC; CDR3aa: CASSLGQNQETQYF
abundance: NA; j_gene: TRBJ1-5; d_gene: TRBD1; v_gene: TRBV2; CDR3nt: TGTGCCAGCAGGATGGATCGAAGCAGGGGGTTAAATCAGCCCCAGCATTTT; CDR3aa: CASRMDRSRGLNQPQHF
abundance: many; j_gene: TRBJ1-2; d_gene: TRBD1; v_gene: TRBV12-3/TRBV12-4; CDR3nt: TGTGCCAGCAGGCGGACAGGGTACGGCTACACCTTC; CDR3aa: CASRRTGYGYTF
abundance: many; j_gene: TRBJ2-7; d_gene: NA; v_gene: TRBV10-3; CDR3nt: TGTGCCATCAGTGAGTACCGCAGGGGACGTGCTCGTGGGCAGTACTTC; CDR3aa: CAISEYRRGRARGQYF
abundance: few; j_gene: TRBJ1-1; d_gene: NA; v_gene: TRBV7-2; CDR3nt: TGTGCCAGCAGCTTAGGGCCGAAAGAAAGAGCTTTCTTT; CDR3aa: CASSLGPKERAFF
abundance: NA; j_gene: TRBJ1-1; d_gene: NA; v_gene: TRBV2; CDR3nt: TGTGCCAGCAGTGAAGACTGGGCGGCTGAAGCTTTCTTT; CDR3aa: CASSEDWAAEAFF
abundance: NA; j_gene: TRBJ2-2; d_gene: TRBD2; v_gene: TRBV29-1; CDR3nt: TGCAGCGTTTACGGTGCGGGGAGGGTGACCGGGGAGCTGTTTTTT; CDR3aa: CSVYGAGRVTGELFF
abundance: once; j_gene: TRBJ1-1; d_gene: TRBD1; v_gene: TRBV29-1; CDR3nt: TGCAGCGCTAGACAGGGGGCTATCACTGAAGCTTTCTTT; CDR3aa: CSARQGAITEAFF
abundance: many; j_gene: TRBJ1-4; d_gene: NA; v_gene: TRBV7-9; CDR3nt: TGTGCCAGCAGCTTACCCCCCTACCGAAAACTGTTTTTT; CDR3aa: CASSLPPYRKLFF
abundance: few; j_gene: TRBJ1-1; d_gene: NA; v_gene: TRBV10-3; CDR3nt: TGTGCCAGCAGGGTCAAGATGAACACTGAAGCTTTCTTT; CDR3aa: CASRVKMNTEAFF
abundance: once; j_gene: TRBJ1-1; d_gene: NA; v_gene: TRBV10-3; CDR3nt: TGTGCCAGCAGACCTCCGGCGGAGATGAACACTGAAGCTTTCTTT; CDR3aa: CASRPPAEMNTEAFF
abundance: few; j_gene: TRBJ1-5; d_gene: NA; v_gene: TRBV13; CDR3nt: TGTGCCAGCAGCTTAGGGCGGGGACCCCAGCATTTT; CDR3aa: CASSLGRGPQHF
abundance: many; j_gene: TRBJ1-5; d_gene: NA; v_gene: TRBV12-3/TRBV12-4; CDR3nt: TGTGCCAGCAGCTTAATCGGTCAGCCCCAGCATTTT; CDR3aa: CASSLIGQPQHF
abundance: few; j_gene: TRBJ2-7; d_gene: NA; v_gene: TRBV7-9; CDR3nt: TGTGCCAGCAGCCAAGATCGACAAATCTACGAGCAGTACTTC; CDR3aa: CASSQDRQIYEQYF
abundance: NA; j_gene: TRBJ2-7; d_gene: TRBD2; v_gene: TRBV7-9; CDR3nt: TGTGCCAGCAGGCCGAGCGGGAACCTTGGCTACGAGCAGTACTTC; CDR3aa: CASRPSGNLGYEQYF
abundance: many; j_gene: TRBJ2-5; d_gene: NA; v_gene: TRBV2; CDR3nt: TGTGCCAGCGTCCGGGCACCTAGGGCACAAGAGACCCAGTACTTC; CDR3aa: CASVRAPRAQETQYF
abundance: NA; j_gene: TRBJ2-7; d_gene: NA; v_gene: TRBV20-1; CDR3nt: TGCAGTGAAAGGGGGGACGAGCAGTACTTC; CDR3aa: CSERGDEQYF
abundance: NA; j_gene: TRBJ2-7; d_gene: NA; v_gene: TRBV2; CDR3nt: TGTGCCAGCTGTCAAGGGCAGGGAAACTACGAGCAGTACTTC; CDR3aa: CASCQGQGNYEQYF
abundance: many; j_gene: TRBJ1-5; d_gene: TRBD1; v_gene: TRBV24-1; CDR3nt: TGTGCCACCAGTGATAGCGGGACAGGGATGGATCAGCCCCAGCATTTT; CDR3aa: CATSDSGTGMDQPQHF
abundance: NA; j_gene: TRBJ1-1; d_gene: NA; v_gene: TRBV5-4; CDR3nt: TGTGCCAGCAGAAAAGGGACATTTAACGGAGAAGCTTTCTTT; CDR3aa: CASRKGTFNGEAFF
abundance: NA; j_gene: TRBJ2-2; d_gene: NA; v_gene: TRBV2; CDR3nt: TGTGCCAGCAGTGAACTGGACCAGGTCGGGGAGCTGTTTTTT; CDR3aa: CASSELDQVGELFF
abundance: NA; j_gene: TRBJ1-2; d_gene: TRBD1; v_gene: TRBV10-3; CDR3nt: TGTGCCGCCCGCTCCCGGGACAGGGGGATCTATGGCTACACCTTC; CDR3aa: CAARSRDRGIYGYTF
abundance: NA; j_gene: TRBJ2-2; d_gene: TRBD2; v_gene: TRBV6-1; CDR3nt: TGTGCCAGCAGTAGACTAGCGGGGATGAACACCGGGGAGCTGTTTTTT; CDR3aa: CASSRLAGMNTGELFF
abundance: few; j_gene: TRBJ1-5; d_gene: NA; v_gene: TRBV4-1; CDR3nt: TGCGCCAGCAGCCAAGACAGGGCTAGGCATCAGCCCCAGCATTTT; CDR3aa: CASSQDRARHQPQHF
abundance: few; j_gene: TRBJ1-1; d_gene: NA; v_gene: TRBV2; CDR3nt: TGTGCCAGCAGTTGGGGGGCCACTGAAGCTTTCTTT; CDR3aa: CASSWGATEAFF
abundance: NA; j_gene: TRBJ2-7; d_gene: TRBD1; v_gene: TRBV9; CDR3nt: TGTGCCAGCTCACCGGTGGGACAGGCCGCCTACGAGCAGTACTTC; CDR3aa: CASSPVGQAAYEQYF
abundance: NA; j_gene: TRBJ1-4; d_gene: NA; v_gene: TRBV12-5; CDR3nt: TGTGCCAGCAGTTTGACTCACCCCCTGTTTTTT; CDR3aa: CASSLTHPLFF
abundance: NA; j_gene: TRBJ2-7; d_gene: NA; v_gene: TRBV20-1; CDR3nt: TGCAGTGCTAGAGAATACTACGAGCAGTACTTC; CDR3aa: CSAREYYEQYF
abundance: few; j_gene: TRBJ1-5; d_gene: NA; v_gene: TRBV7-9; CDR3nt: TGTGCCAGCAGCTTTTCGGCGGGGGGGCCCCAGCATTTT; CDR3aa: CASSFSAGGPQHF
abundance: NA; j_gene: TRBJ2-3; d_gene: NA; v_gene: TRBV7-9; CDR3nt: TGTGCCAGCAGCTTAGCTGTCTTGCGGACAGATACGCAGTATTTT; CDR3aa: CASSLAVLRTDTQYF
abundance: many; j_gene: TRBJ1-1; d_gene: NA; v_gene: TRBV14; CDR3nt: TGTGCCAGCAGCCAGGGGATGAACACTGAAGCTTTCTTT; CDR3aa: CASSQGMNTEAFF